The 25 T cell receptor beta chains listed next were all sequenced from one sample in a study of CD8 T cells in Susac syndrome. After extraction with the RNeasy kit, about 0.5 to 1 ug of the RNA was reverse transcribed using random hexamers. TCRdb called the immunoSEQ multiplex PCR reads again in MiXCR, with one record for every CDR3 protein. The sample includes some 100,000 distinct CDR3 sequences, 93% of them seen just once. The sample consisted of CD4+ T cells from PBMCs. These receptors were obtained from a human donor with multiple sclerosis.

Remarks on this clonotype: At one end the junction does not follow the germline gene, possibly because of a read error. CDR3 nucleotide sequence: TGTGCCAGCAGCTTAATTGGGTCTACCCACTCTGGGTCCAACGTCCTGACTTTC. Amino acids: CASSLIGSTHSGSNVLTF. The chain has TRBV7-3 and TRBJ2-6; D not resolved. The germline CDR1 and CDR2 sequences are SGHTA and FQGTGA. The CDR3 runs to 18 residues. Together with reference TRBV7-3 and TRBJ2-6, the CDR3 gives the full variable domain: GAGVSQTPSNKVTEKGKYVELRCDPISGHTALYWYRQSLGQGPEFLIYFQGTGAADDSGLPNDRFFAVRPEGSVSTLKIQRTERGDSAVYLCASSLIGSTHSGSNVLTFGAGSRLTVL.

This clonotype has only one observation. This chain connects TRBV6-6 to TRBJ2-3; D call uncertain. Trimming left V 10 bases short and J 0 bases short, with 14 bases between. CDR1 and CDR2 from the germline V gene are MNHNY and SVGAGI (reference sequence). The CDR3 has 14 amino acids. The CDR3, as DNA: TGTGCCACGTCAGGTGATCCAAGCACAGATACGCAGTATTTT. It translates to CATSGDPSTDTQYF.

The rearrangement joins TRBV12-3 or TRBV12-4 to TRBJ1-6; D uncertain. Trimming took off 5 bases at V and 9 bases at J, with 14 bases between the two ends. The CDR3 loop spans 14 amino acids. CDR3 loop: CASSPGRAGSPLHF. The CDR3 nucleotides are TGTGCCAGCAGTCCCGGGAGGGCGGGTTCACCCCTCCACTTT.

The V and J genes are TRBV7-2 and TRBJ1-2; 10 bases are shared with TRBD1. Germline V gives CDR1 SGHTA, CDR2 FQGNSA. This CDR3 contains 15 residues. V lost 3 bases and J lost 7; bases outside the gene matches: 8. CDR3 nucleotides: TGTGCCAGCAGCTTTTCCGGGACAGGGGATTTTGGCTACACCTTC. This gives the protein CASSFSGTGDFGYTF.

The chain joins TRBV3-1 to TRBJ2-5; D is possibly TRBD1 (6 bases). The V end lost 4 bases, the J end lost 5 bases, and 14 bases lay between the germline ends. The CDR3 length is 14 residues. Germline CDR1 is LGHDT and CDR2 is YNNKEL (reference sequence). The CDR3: CASSPRTDGETQYF. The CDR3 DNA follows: TGTGCCAGCAGCCCCCGGACAGACGGGGAGACCCAGTACTTC.

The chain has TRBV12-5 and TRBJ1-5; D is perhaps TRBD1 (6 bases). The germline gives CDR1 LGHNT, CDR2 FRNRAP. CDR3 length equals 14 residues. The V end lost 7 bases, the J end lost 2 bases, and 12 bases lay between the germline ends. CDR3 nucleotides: TGTGCTAGTGCCCCCAGGACAGGCAATCAGCCCCAGCATTTT. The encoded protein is CASAPRTGNQPQHF.

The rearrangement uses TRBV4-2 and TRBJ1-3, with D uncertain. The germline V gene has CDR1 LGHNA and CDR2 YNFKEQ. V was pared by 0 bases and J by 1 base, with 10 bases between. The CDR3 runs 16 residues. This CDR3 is CASSQETTQSGNTIYF. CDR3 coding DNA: TGTGCCAGCAGCCAAGAAACGACTCAGTCTGGAAACACCATATATTTT.

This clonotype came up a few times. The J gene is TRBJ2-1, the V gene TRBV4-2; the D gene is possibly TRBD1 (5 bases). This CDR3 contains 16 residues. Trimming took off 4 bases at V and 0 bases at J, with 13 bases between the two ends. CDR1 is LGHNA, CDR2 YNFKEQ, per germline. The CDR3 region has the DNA TGTGCCAGCAGCCCCACAGGCCGGAGCTCCTACAATGAGCAGTTCTTC. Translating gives CASSPTGRSSYNEQFF.

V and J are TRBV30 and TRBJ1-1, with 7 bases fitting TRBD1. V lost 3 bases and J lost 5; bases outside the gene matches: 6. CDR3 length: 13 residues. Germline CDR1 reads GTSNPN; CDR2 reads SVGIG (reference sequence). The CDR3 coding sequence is TGTGCCTGGAGGAGAGCAGGGGGGACTGAAGCTTTCTTT. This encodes CAWRRAGGTEAFF.

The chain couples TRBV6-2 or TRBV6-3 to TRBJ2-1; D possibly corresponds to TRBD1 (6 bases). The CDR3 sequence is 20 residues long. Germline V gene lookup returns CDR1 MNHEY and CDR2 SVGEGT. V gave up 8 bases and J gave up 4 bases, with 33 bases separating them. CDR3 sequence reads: CASGLIPRGTGQKGYNEQFF. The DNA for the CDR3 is TGTGCCAGCGGCTTGATTCCGAGGGGGACGGGCCAGAAAGGATACAATGAGCAGTTCTTC.

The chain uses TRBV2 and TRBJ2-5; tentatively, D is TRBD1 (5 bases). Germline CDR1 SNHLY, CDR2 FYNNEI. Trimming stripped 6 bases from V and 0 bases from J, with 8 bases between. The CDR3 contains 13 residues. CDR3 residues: CASRADNQETQYF. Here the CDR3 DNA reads TGTGCCAGCAGGGCGGACAACCAAGAGACCCAGTACTTC.

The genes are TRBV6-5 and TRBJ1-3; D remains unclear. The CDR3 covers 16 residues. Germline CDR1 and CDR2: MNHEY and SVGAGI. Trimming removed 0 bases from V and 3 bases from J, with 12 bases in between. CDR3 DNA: TGTGCCAGCAGTTACTCGCCTGGAGCGGGTGGAAACACCATATATTTT. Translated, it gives CASSYSPGAGGNTIYF.

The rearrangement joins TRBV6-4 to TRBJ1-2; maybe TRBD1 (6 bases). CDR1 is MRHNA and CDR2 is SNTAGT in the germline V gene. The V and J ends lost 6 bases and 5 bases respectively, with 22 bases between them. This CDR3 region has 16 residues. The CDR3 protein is CASSPAGTPTQYGYTF. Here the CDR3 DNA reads TGTGCCAGCAGCCCGGCCGGGACACCGACTCAATATGGCTACACCTTC.

CDR3 sequence (DNA): TGTGCCAGCTCACGGGAAGCGGGACAGACTAACTATGGCTACACCTTC. Its protein product is CASSREAGQTNYGYTF. The rearrangement joins TRBV18 to TRBJ1-2; TRBD1 matches at 7 bases. After removal of 4 bases from V and 0 bases from J, the junction contained 8 bases not matched to a gene. The CDR3 has 16 amino acids. The germline V gene encodes CDR1 KGHSH and CDR2 LQKENI.

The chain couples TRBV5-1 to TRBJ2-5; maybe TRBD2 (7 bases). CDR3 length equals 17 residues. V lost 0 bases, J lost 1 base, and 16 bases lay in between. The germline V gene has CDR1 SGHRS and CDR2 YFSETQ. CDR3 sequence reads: CASSLGRRGQPQETQYF. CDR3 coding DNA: TGCGCCAGCAGCTTGGGACGGCGGGGGCAACCCCAAGAGACCCAGTACTTC.

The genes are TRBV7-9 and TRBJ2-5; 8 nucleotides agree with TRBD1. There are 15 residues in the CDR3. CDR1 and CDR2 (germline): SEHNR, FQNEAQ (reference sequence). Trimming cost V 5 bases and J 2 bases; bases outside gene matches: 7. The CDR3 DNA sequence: TGTGCCAGCAGCAGGACAGGGATCCGTCAAGAGACCCAGTACTTC. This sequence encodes CASSRTGIRQETQYF.

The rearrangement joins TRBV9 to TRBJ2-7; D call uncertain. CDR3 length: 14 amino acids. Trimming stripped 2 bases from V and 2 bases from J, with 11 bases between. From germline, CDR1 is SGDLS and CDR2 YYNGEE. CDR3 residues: CASSVAATAYEQYF. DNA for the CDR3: TGTGCCAGCAGCGTTGCGGCCACCGCCTACGAGCAGTACTTC. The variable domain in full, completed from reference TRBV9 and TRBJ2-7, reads DSGVTQTPKHLITATGQRVTLRCSPRSGDLSVYWYQQSLDQGLQFLIQYYNGEERAKGNILERFSAQQFPDLHSELNLSSLELGDSALYFCASSVAATAYEQYFGPGTRLTVT.

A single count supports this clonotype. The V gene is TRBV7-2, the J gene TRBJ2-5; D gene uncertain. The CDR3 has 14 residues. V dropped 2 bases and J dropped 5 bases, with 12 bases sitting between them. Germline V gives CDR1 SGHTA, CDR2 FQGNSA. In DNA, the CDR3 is TGTGCCAGCAGCTTACGGCCCCTGGGGGAGACCCAGTACTTC. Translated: CASSLRPLGETQYF.

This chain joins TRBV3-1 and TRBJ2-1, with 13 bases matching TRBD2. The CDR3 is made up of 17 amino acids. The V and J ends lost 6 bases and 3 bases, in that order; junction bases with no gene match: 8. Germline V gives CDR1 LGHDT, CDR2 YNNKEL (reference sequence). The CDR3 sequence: CASRAGLAGDRYNEQFF. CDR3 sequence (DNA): TGTGCCAGCAGGGCCGGACTAGCGGGGGACCGCTACAATGAGCAGTTCTTC.

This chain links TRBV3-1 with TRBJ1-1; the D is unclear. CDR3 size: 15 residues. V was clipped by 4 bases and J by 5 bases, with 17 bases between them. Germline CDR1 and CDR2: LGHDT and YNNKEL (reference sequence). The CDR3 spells CASSPQWRVGTEAFF. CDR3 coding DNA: TGTGCCAGCAGCCCCCAGTGGCGAGTTGGGACTGAAGCTTTCTTT.

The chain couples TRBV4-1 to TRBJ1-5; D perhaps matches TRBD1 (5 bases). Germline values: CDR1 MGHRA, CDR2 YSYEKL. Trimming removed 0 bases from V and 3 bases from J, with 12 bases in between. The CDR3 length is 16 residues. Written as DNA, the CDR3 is TGCGCCAGCAGCCAAGATGTCGCCAGGGCCAATCAGCCCCAGCATTTT. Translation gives CASSQDVARANQPQHF.

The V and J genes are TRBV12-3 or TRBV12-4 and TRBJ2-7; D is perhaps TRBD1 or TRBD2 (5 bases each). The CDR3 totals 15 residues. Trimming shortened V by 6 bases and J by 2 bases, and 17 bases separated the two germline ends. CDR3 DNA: TGTGCCAGCAGACAGGCGGGTGGCGCTACCTACGAGCAGTACTTC. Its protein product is CASRQAGGATYEQYF.

DNA for the CDR3: TGTGCCAGCAGCTTAGGGAGGGGGCGAACACCCCTCCACTTT. It yields the protein CASSLGRGRTPLHF. The chain links TRBV11-3 to TRBJ1-6, with 7 bases fitting TRBD1. This CDR3 is 14 amino acids long. V lost 1 base to trimming and J lost 11 bases; unmatched junction nucleotides: 5. Looked up from germline, CDR1 is SGHNT and CDR2 is YENEEA.

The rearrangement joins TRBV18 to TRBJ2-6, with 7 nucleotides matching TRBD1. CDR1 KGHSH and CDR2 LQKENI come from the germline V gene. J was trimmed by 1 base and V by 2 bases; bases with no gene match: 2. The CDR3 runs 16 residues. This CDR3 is CASSPSGGSGANVLTF. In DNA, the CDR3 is TGTGCCAGCTCACCATCAGGGGGTTCTGGGGCCAACGTCCTGACTTTC. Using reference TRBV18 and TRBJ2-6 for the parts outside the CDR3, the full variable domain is NAGVMQNPRHLVRRRGQEARLRCSPMKGHSHVYWYRQLPEEGLKFMVYLQKENIIDESGMPKERFSAEFPKEGPSILRIQQVVRGDSAAYFCASSPSGGSGANVLTFGAGSRLTVL.

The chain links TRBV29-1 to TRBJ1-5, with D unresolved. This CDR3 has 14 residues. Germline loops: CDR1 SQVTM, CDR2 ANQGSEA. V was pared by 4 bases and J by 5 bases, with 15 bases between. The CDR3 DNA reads TGCAGCGTTGGAGGTAAAGGTCGGGATCAGCCCCAGCATTTT. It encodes CSVGGKGRDQPQHF.